The rows below give T cell receptor beta chains drawn from one sample of a study of T cell responses to AZD1222 COVID-19 vaccine. Assay used: immunoSEQ multiplex PCR; TCRdb lists only in-frame clones, some missing. In the table there are 70,000 or so clones, around four fifths of which are singletons. The specimen comprised peripheral blood, sampled 28 days after the second AZD1222 dose. Every receptor here comes from an adult who received the AZD1222 COVID-19 vaccine. CDR3s include the opening cysteine and the closing phenylalanine or tryptophan. A D gene is named only where the DNA matches it firmly. The size of a clone is reported for some rows only, either as once, few or many, or as a class for expanded clones.

once,TRBD2,TRBJ2-1,TRBV25-1,CASSAPLAGDHDEQFF,TGTGCCAGCAGTGCCCCCCTAGCGGGGGATCACGATGAGCAGTTCTTC
.,TRBD1,TRBJ1-2,TRBV6-5,CASSYRGQQEGYTF,TGTGCCAGCAGTTACCGGGGACAGCAGGAGGGCTACACCTTC
.,.,TRBJ1-2,TRBV3-1/TRBV3-2,CASSQERFYGYTF,TGTGCCAGCAGCCAAGAGCGATTCTATGGCTACACCTTC
.,.,TRBJ2-7,TRBV19,CASSIGGDEQYF,TGTGCCAGTAGTATCGGAGGGGACGAGCAGTACTTC
.,.,TRBJ1-2,TRBV27,CASSLAGTFYGYTF,TGTGCCAGCAGTTTAGCGGGGACCTTCTATGGCTACACCTTC
.,.,TRBJ2-2,TRBV5-1,CASSPNTGELFF,TGCGCCAGCAGTCCGAACACCGGGGAGCTGTTTTTT
.,TRBD2,TRBJ2-3,TRBV2,CASTFETSGQSTDTQYF,TGTGCCAGCACCTTTGAGACTAGCGGACAGAGCACAGATACGCAGTATTTT
.,TRBD1,TRBJ1-1,TRBV29-1,CSAYRGGEAFF,TGCAGCGCCTACAGGGGGGGTGAAGCTTTCTTT
.,TRBD2,TRBJ2-3,TRBV29-1,CSVAAGGGTDTQYF,TGCAGCGTTGCGGCGGGGGGTGGCACAGATACGCAGTATTTT
.,.,TRBJ2-7,TRBV12-5,CASGLVQGSTIYEQYF,TGTGCTAGTGGTTTGGTTCAGGGTTCGACGATATACGAGCAGTACTTC
.,TRBD2,TRBJ2-2,TRBV4-1,CASSQNKLGTSGSLDGELFF,TGCGCCAGCAGCCAGAATAAACTTGGGACTAGCGGGAGTCTGGACGGGGAGCTGTTTTTT
.,.,TRBJ1-1,TRBV5-4,CASSLLGPGGTEAFF,TGTGCCAGCAGCTTGTTAGGGCCCGGCGGGACTGAAGCTTTCTTT
once,TRBD1,TRBJ1-5,TRBV9,CASSPGQGRDQPQHF,TGTGCCAGCAGCCCAGGACAGGGCCGTGACCAGCCCCAGCATTTT
once,.,TRBJ2-1,TRBV19,CASSSTWARGARGEQFF,TGTGCCAGTAGTTCAACCTGGGCCAGGGGGGCTAGAGGTGAGCAGTTCTTC
.,.,TRBJ2-7,TRBV7-9,CASSLAKENGEQYF,TGTGCCAGCAGCTTAGCCAAGGAGAACGGCGAGCAGTACTTC
.,.,TRBJ1-1,TRBV3-1/TRBV3-2,CASSTQASGTEAFF,TGTGCCAGCAGCACCCAGGCTAGCGGCACTGAAGCTTTCTTT
.,.,TRBJ1-1,TRBV12-3/TRBV12-4,CASSLGANTEAFF,TGTGCCAGCAGTTTGGGAGCCAACACTGAAGCTTTCTTT
.,.,TRBJ2-1,TRBV12-3/TRBV12-4,CASSLGPEGEQFF,TGTGCCAGCAGTTTGGGGCCGGAGGGTGAGCAGTTCTTC
.,.,TRBJ2-3,TRBV5-1,CASSPLGSDTQYF,TGCGCCAGCAGCCCTCTCGGGTCAGATACGCAGTATTTT
.,.,TRBJ1-2,TRBV25-1,CASSGSQKGGYTF,TGTGCCAGCAGTGGGTCCCAGAAGGGAGGCTACACCTTC
once,.,TRBJ2-3,TRBV25-1,CASSDPAGSDTQYF,TGTGCCAGCAGTGACCCCGCGGGGTCAGATACGCAGTATTTT
.,TRBD2,TRBJ2-5,TRBV5-6,CASSPDWGTSGDQETQYF,TGTGCCAGCAGCCCCGATTGGGGGACTAGCGGGGATCAAGAGACCCAGTACTTC
.,.,TRBJ1-4,TRBV7-8,CASSVGGTNEKLFF,TGTGCCAGCAGCGTCGGGGGAACTAATGAAAAACTGTTTTTT
.,TRBD1,TRBJ1-3,TRBV6-5,CASSTDRVRGNTIYF,TGTGCCAGCAGTACCGACAGGGTGAGAGGAAACACCATATATTTT
.,.,TRBJ1-4,TRBV20-1,CSAPSNEKLFF,TGCAGTGCTCCGTCGAATGAAAAACTGTTTTTT
.,.,TRBJ1-1,TRBV9,CASSVAGTAGRTEAFF,TGTGCCAGCAGCGTAGCGGGGACCGCAGGGAGGACTGAAGCTTTCTTT
.,.,TRBJ2-1,TRBV7-2,CATRRLAYNEQFF,TGTGCCACCCGCCGGCTAGCATACAATGAGCAGTTCTTC
once,.,TRBJ1-5,TRBV19,CASSRDLDQPQHF,TGTGCCAGTAGTCGGGACCTTGATCAGCCCCAGCATTTT
.,.,TRBJ1-5,TRBV3-1/TRBV3-2,CASSQDGAQPQHF,TGTGCCAGCAGCCAAGATGGGGCTCAGCCCCAGCATTTT
.,.,TRBJ2-2,TRBV5-6,CASSPGAGRSVELFF,TGTGCCAGCAGCCCCGGCGCAGGGAGGTCGGTGGAGCTGTTTTTT
.,.,TRBJ1-1,TRBV19,CASSPQDTEAFF,TGTGCCAGTAGTCCCCAGGACACTGAAGCTTTCTTT
few,.,TRBJ1-6,TRBV11-1,CASSLGRGSYNSPLHF,TGTGCCAGCAGCTTGGGCCGGGGATCCTATAATTCACCCCTCCACTTT
.,TRBD1,TRBJ1-2,TRBV6-5,CASSSGQGHGYTF,TGTGCCAGCAGTTCGGGACAGGGACATGGCTACACCTTC
once,TRBD1,TRBJ1-3,TRBV2,CASVGTGDGNTIYF,TGTGCCAGCGTCGGGACAGGGGACGGAAACACCATATATTTT
.,.,TRBJ1-6,TRBV19,CASSTAFQGRNSPLHF,TGTGCCAGTAGTACCGCTTTTCAGGGGAGGAATTCACCCCTCCACTTT
.,TRBD1,TRBJ1-4,TRBV6-5,CASRDRYNEKLFF,TGTGCCAGCCGGGACAGATATAATGAAAAACTGTTTTTT
.,TRBD1,TRBJ1-5,TRBV11-2,CASSAGTVGQPQHF,TGTGCCAGCAGCGCCGGGACAGTCGGACAGCCCCAGCATTTT
.,TRBD2,TRBJ2-1,TRBV15,CATSRVTSGDNEQFF,TGTGCCACCAGCAGAGTTACTAGCGGGGACAATGAGCAGTTCTTC
.,.,TRBJ1-3,TRBV6-5,CATKRGDSGNTIYF,TGTGCCACCAAGAGGGGAGACTCTGGAAACACCATATATTTT
.,.,TRBJ2-7,TRBV15,CATSRDGAGSYEQYF,TGTGCCACCAGCAGAGATGGTGCAGGTTCCTACGAGCAGTACTTC
once,.,TRBJ2-5,TRBV6-5,CASSYPLNGPQYF,TGTGCCAGCAGTTACCCCCTTAACGGCCCCCAGTACTTC
.,.,TRBJ1-1,TRBV5-4,CASSRPGGRSDTEAFF,TGTGCCAGCAGCCGCCCCGGGGGGCGTAGTGACACTGAAGCTTTCTTT
.,.,TRBJ2-2,TRBV19,CASSIVQTGSGELFF,TGTGCCAGTAGTATAGTCCAAACAGGGTCCGGGGAGCTGTTTTTT
.,.,TRBJ2-3,TRBV24-1,CATSDRTDYTDTQYF,TGTGCCACCAGTGATCGGACAGACTACACAGATACGCAGTATTTT
.,.,TRBJ2-2,TRBV12-1,CARPTGELFF,TGTGCCAGACCCACCGGGGAGCTGTTTTTT
.,TRBD2,TRBJ2-1,TRBV7-9,CASSRTSGNYNEQFF,TGTGCCAGCAGCAGGACTAGCGGCAACTACAATGAGCAGTTCTTC
.,TRBD1,TRBJ1-2,TRBV10-3,CAISEIGQGKDGYTF,TGTGCCATCAGTGAGATAGGACAGGGGAAGGATGGCTACACCTTC
.,.,TRBJ1-2,TRBV7-9,CASSLGITGYTF,TGTGCCAGCAGCTTAGGGATTACCGGCTACACCTTC
few,.,TRBJ2-5,TRBV18,CASSPLPDQETQYF,TGTGCCAGCTCACCCCTGCCTGACCAAGAGACCCAGTACTTC
.,TRBD1,TRBJ2-7,TRBV27,CASSLGTGGPSYEQYF,TGTGCCAGCAGTTTAGGAACAGGGGGCCCTTCCTACGAGCAGTACTTC
.,.,TRBJ2-1,TRBV2,CASLGGGRQFF,TGTGCCAGCCTTGGGGGTGGGCGGCAGTTCTTC
.,.,TRBJ2-6,TRBV4-1,CASSQVAAGANVLTF,TGCGCCAGCAGCCAAGTAGCGGCTGGGGCCAACGTCCTGACTTTC
.,TRBD1,TRBJ1-1,TRBV10-3,CASSGTANTEAFF,TGTGCCTCGAGCGGGACAGCGAACACTGAAGCTTTCTTT
.,TRBD1,TRBJ2-7,TRBV6-5,CASSYATGVGPYEQYF,TGTGCCAGCAGTTACGCGACAGGGGTCGGTCCCTACGAGCAGTACTTC
.,.,TRBJ2-6,TRBV11-2,CASSLTTGANVLTF,TGTGCCAGCAGCTTAACTACTGGGGCCAACGTCCTGACTTTC
.,.,TRBJ1-1,TRBV28,CAIVEAALNTEAFF,TGTGCCATCGTTGAGGCAGCTCTGAACACTGAAGCTTTCTTT
once,.,TRBJ2-7,TRBV6-2/TRBV6-3,CASSTAGTVAYEQYF,TGTGCCAGCAGTACAGCCGGGACGGTGGCCTACGAGCAGTACTTC
.,TRBD1,TRBJ1-1,TRBV11-3,CASSPRTGGTEAFF,TGTGCCAGCAGCCCACGGACAGGGGGCACTGAAGCTTTCTTT
few,.,TRBJ2-7,TRBV28,CASSVGTLGLEQYF,TGTGCCAGCAGTGTTGGGACCCTGGGGCTCGAGCAGTACTTC